This T cell receptor beta chain was documented in a study of persistence of HIV-infected CD4 T cells. Background on the study: Donors were ART-treated; their CMV- and Gag-responding CD4+ T cells were isolated. Blood samples, up to about 200 mL, came from multiple time points, except two leukapheresis donors sampled once. Study results and caveats: Antigen-responding cells were enriched for degenerate expanded CDR3beta sequences. TCR oligoclonality correlated with proviral oligoclonality in the same sorted populations.

The CDR3 has 13 residues. The germline V gene encodes CDR1 LNHDA and CDR2 SQIVND (reference sequence). V lost 6 bases, J lost 8 bases, and 9 bases stayed unmatched. This clone was seen more than once but under ten times. Its specificity is not known. This was the immunoSEQ version 4 assay in survey mode. Some clones are missing from TCRdb's copy, which holds only in-frame ones; the method was immunoSEQ multiplex PCR. This table has 36,000 or so clones, approximately 78% appearing once. An overlapping HIV-1 Gag peptide pool stimulated these cells at roughly 0.97 ug/peptide/mL. Sorted nonresponding memory CD4+ T cells were CD40L-negative, CD69-negative, CD45RO-high.

Sequenced material: cultured CD4+ T cells from PBMCs, taken from a patient who received antiretroviral therapy. This receptor was identified in an adult with HIV. The donor label of this sample is uncertain. V gene TRBV19 combines with J gene TRBJ1-1, with 7 bases matching TRBD1. This chain's CDR3 is CASRQGREAEAFF. The CDR3 bases are TGTGCCAGTAGACAGGGGCGGGAGGCCGAAGCTTTCTTT.